Presented here are 29 T cell receptor beta chains from one specimen sequenced in a study of blood T cell repertoires in COVID-19. Assay: immunoSEQ multiplex PCR; the TCRdb copy retains only in-frame clones and omits some. This table holds 90,000 to 110,000 clones, about 80% found once. Sequencing used peripheral blood. The receptors were gathered from a woman in her 70s with acute or convalescent COVID-19.

In DNA, the CDR3 is TGCGCCAGCAGCTTGCGGACAGGGACGAACACTGAAGCTTTCTTT. Translation: CASSLRTGTNTEAFF. The chain has TRBV5-1 and TRBJ1-1, with TRBD1 matching 8 bases. Germline CDR1 is SGHRS and CDR2 is YFSETQ. The trim removed 1 base at V and 1 base at J, leaving 3 bases unmatched. This CDR3 is 15 amino acids long.

The gene calls are TRBV2 and TRBJ2-3, with 7 bases aligning to TRBD1. V lost 6 bases, J lost 6 bases, and 9 bases stayed unmatched. The CDR3 extends over 14 amino acids. Germline CDR1 and CDR2: SNHLY and FYNNEI. DNA of the CDR3: TGTGCCAGCAGCCCCGGACAGGTGGGGGATACGCAGTATTTT. It yields the protein CASSPGQVGDTQYF.

This chain uses TRBV7-9 with TRBJ2-2, with 8 bases identical to TRBD1. This CDR3 has 18 amino acids. Per germline, CDR1 SEHNR and CDR2 FQNEAQ (reference sequence). J gave up 4 bases and V 5 bases, and 15 bases lay outside the gene matches. The CDR3 loop is CASSRPGQGQITTGELFF. The CDR3 bases are TGTGCCAGCAGCCGCCCCGGACAGGGCCAAATTACCACCGGGGAGCTGTTTTTT.

The chain carries TRBV28 and TRBJ2-7; 7 bases are shared with TRBD2. Germline V gene data show CDR1 as MDHEN and CDR2 as SYDVKM. The CDR3 totals 14 residues. V lost 7 bases and J lost 2; bases outside the gene matches: 8. The CDR3 bases are TGTGCCAGCATCCGTGGGGGGGGAACCTACGAGCAGTACTTC. Translating gives CASIRGGGTYEQYF.

The chain is built from TRBV7-2 and TRBJ2-5; a possible D gene is TRBD1 (6 bases). The CDR3 has 16 amino acids. V was trimmed by 4 bases and J by 5 bases, leaving 20 bases between them. In germline, CDR1 is SGHTA, CDR2 FQGNSA. CDR3 nucleotide sequence: TGTGCCAGCAGCTCACAGGGTCTTCCATCGGGGGAGACCCAGTACTTC. Protein product: CASSSQGLPSGETQYF.

This clone showed up many times. The chain combines TRBV5-1 with TRBJ1-1; D possibly corresponds to TRBD1 (6 bases). The CDR3 is made up of 14 amino acids. Trimming cost V 0 bases and J 4 bases, with 10 bases left between them. CDR1 and CDR2 from the germline V gene are SGHRS and YFSETQ. CDR3 sequence (DNA): TGCGCCAGCAGCTTGGGGCAGGGGATCACTGAAGCTTTCTTT. Translating gives CASSLGQGITEAFF.

In its sample, this clone was seen a few times. The J gene is TRBJ1-2, the V gene TRBV5-5; 7 positions match TRBD1. With 0 bases clipped from V and 6 bases from J, the junction kept 5 bases outside the gene matches. The CDR3 is 14 amino acids. CDR1 is SGHKS and CDR2 is YYEKEE in the germline V gene (reference sequence). The CDR3 DNA follows: TGTGCCAGCAGCTTGGAAGGCAGGGGGAATGGCTACACCTTC. Protein product: CASSLEGRGNGYTF.

This clone turned up a few times. The chain employs TRBV18 and TRBJ1-2, with 7 nucleotides matching TRBD1. V lost 8 bases to trimming and J lost 5 bases; unmatched junction nucleotides: 8. This CDR3 has 13 residues. Germline V CDR1 and CDR2: KGHSH, LQKENI. The CDR3 nucleotides are TGTGCCAGCGCCGGGACAGTCGGGTATGGCTACACCTTC. It codes for CASAGTVGYGYTF.

The CDR3 here is CASSLGDSRVEFF. DNA for the CDR3: TGTGCCAGCAGCTTGGGGGACTCCCGCGTGGAGTTCTTC. This sequence joins TRBV5-5 and TRBJ2-1, with a possible D match to TRBD2 (6 bases). Trimming took off 0 bases at V and 14 bases at J, with 15 bases between the two ends. Per the germline V gene, CDR1 is SGHKS and CDR2 is YYEKEE (reference sequence). The CDR3 consists of 13 residues.

This chain links TRBV2 with TRBJ2-7; D might be TRBD1 (5 bases). In germline, CDR1 is SNHLY, CDR2 FYNNEI. V gave up 6 bases and J gave up 3 bases, with 9 bases separating them. The length of the CDR3 is 12 residues. CDR3 DNA sequence: TGTGCCAGCAGGGTGACAGTCTACGAGCAGTACTTC. Translation: CASRVTVYEQYF. Based on the CDR3 plus reference TRBV2 and TRBJ2-7, the full variable domain is EPEVTQTPSHQVTQMGQEVILRCVPISNHLYFYWYRQILGQKVEFLVSFYNNEISEKSEIFDDQFSVERPDGSNFTLKIRSTKLEDSAMYFCASRVTVYEQYFGPGTRLTVT.

Comment on this clone: Other DNA sequences from this sample encode an identical CDR3 as well. V gene TRBV18 combines with J gene TRBJ2-7; D might be TRBD2 (5 bases). The germline gives CDR1 KGHSH, CDR2 LQKENI. The CDR3 spans 14 residues. V was shortened by 6 bases and J by 0 bases, with 12 bases between the two germline ends. The CDR3 region is CASSRAGGSYEQYF. As DNA, the CDR3 is TGTGCCAGCTCTCGGGCGGGCGGCTCCTACGAGCAGTACTTC.

This clone was detected only a few times. CDR3 region: CASRQGVHTEAFF. Written as DNA, the CDR3 is TGTGCCAGCAGACAGGGTGTGCACACTGAAGCTTTCTTT. The J gene is TRBJ1-1, the V gene TRBV6-5; TRBD1 might be the D (6 bases). Trimming took off 6 bases at V and 3 bases at J, with 11 bases between the two ends. Germline V CDR1 and CDR2: MNHEY, SVGAGI. This CDR3 spans 13 amino acids.

The chain joins TRBV6-1 to TRBJ2-5, with TRBD2 identical over 10 bases. The CDR3 runs 15 residues. The junction had 6 bases not matched to a gene; V was cut back by 3 bases and J by 5 bases. CDR1 is MNHNS, CDR2 SASEGT, per germline. In nucleotides, the CDR3 is TGTGCCAGCAGTGAGAAAGCGGGGGGGCGGGAGACCCAGTACTTC. Protein product: CASSEKAGGRETQYF.

The rearrangement joins TRBV6-2 or TRBV6-3 to TRBJ1-6; no firm D call. The CDR3 totals 13 residues. Trimming stripped 2 bases from V and 7 bases from J, with 6 bases between. CDR1 is MNHEY, CDR2 SVGEGT, per germline. CDR3 region: CASSYAGNSPLHF. The CDR3 DNA reads as TGTGCCAGCAGTTACGCGGGAAATTCACCCCTCCACTTT.

This chain links TRBV30 with TRBJ1-1, with 7 bases fitting TRBD1. Trimming took 2 bases from V and 10 from J; bases not matched to a gene: 7. This CDR3 spans 12 amino acids. Germline V gene data show CDR1 as GTSNPN and CDR2 as SVGIG (reference sequence). The CDR3 loop is CAWSYRGFRAFF. DNA for the CDR3: TGTGCCTGGAGTTACAGGGGATTCCGAGCTTTCTTT.

This clone was recorded a few times. The genes are TRBV6-5 and TRBJ1-6, with D uncertain. The CDR3 contains 15 residues. V lost 5 bases and J lost 6, with 14 bases in between. The V gene's germline CDR1 is MNHEY and CDR2 SVGAGI. CDR3 sequence reads: CASSHVGFTNSPLHF. The CDR3 region has the DNA TGTGCCAGCAGTCACGTCGGTTTTACTAATTCACCCCTCCACTTT.

V and J are TRBV6-2 or TRBV6-3 and TRBJ2-7, with 7 bases matching TRBD2. CDR3 length: 16 residues. The V segment lost 2 bases and the J segment 6 bases; nucleotides outside the gene matches: 13. Germline-derived CDR1 and CDR2 are MNHEY and SVGEGT. In nucleotides, the CDR3 is TGTGCCAGCAGTTACCCGCCGGGGGGATTGGGCCTCGAGCAGTACTTC. The encoded protein is CASSYPPGGLGLEQYF.

This chain links TRBV5-1 with TRBJ1-1, with D perhaps TRBD1 (6 bases). V was shortened by 0 bases and J by 6 bases, with 15 bases between the two germline ends. CDR3 length: 15 residues. Germline V gives CDR1 SGHRS, CDR2 YFSETQ. The CDR3 loop reads CASSLGRGGRAEAFF. DNA of the CDR3: TGCGCCAGCAGCTTGGGTCGGGGGGGGCGTGCTGAAGCTTTCTTT.

The rearrangement links TRBV5-5 to TRBJ1-2; D possibly corresponds to TRBD1 (5 bases). Trimming stripped 1 base from V and 4 bases from J, with 14 bases between. The CDR3 runs 15 residues. Germline CDR1 reads SGHKS; CDR2 reads YYEKEE (reference sequence). CDR3 loop: CASSLQGAGIYGYTF. The DNA of the CDR3 is TGTGCCAGCAGCTTGCAGGGTGCAGGCATCTATGGCTACACCTTC.

The rearrangement uses TRBV30 and TRBJ1-1; the D gene is possibly TRBD1 (6 bases). CDR1 and CDR2 from the germline V gene are GTSNPN and SVGIG (reference sequence). CDR3 length equals 15 residues. Trimming shortened V by 2 bases and J by 3 bases, and 16 bases separated the two germline ends. The CDR3 here is CAWSPLDRRDTEAFF. CDR3 in DNA: TGTGCCTGGAGTCCCCTTGACAGGAGAGACACTGAAGCTTTCTTT. The complete variable domain, with remaining parts taken from reference TRBV30 and TRBJ1-1, reads SQTIHQWPATLVQPVGSPLSLECTVEGTSNPNLYWYRQAAGRGLQLLFYSVGIGQISSEVPQNLSASRPQDRQFILSSKKLLLSDSGFYLCAWSPLDRRDTEAFFGQGTRLTVV.

V and J are TRBV10-2 and TRBJ2-1; TRBD2 agrees at 12 bases. Germline assignment: CDR1 WSHSY and CDR2 SAAADI. The CDR3 covers 16 residues. V trimming: 3 bases; J trimming: 8 bases; junction bases outside the gene matches: 8. This CDR3 reads CASSEGLAGGQYEQFF. The CDR3 DNA reads TGCGCCAGCAGTGAAGGCCTAGCGGGGGGGCAGTATGAGCAGTTCTTC.

The chain employs TRBV6-5 and TRBJ1-2, with D hard to call. Trimming stripped 10 bases from V and 3 bases from J, with 18 bases between. Germline-derived CDR1 and CDR2 are MNHEY and SVGAGI. This CDR3 spans 14 amino acids. The CDR3 loop reads CATRRWGVDYGYTF. In DNA form, the CDR3 reads TGTGCCACTCGAAGGTGGGGAGTAGACTATGGCTACACCTTC.

This clone was seen just once. V gene TRBV19 combines with J gene TRBJ1-5; TRBD1 agrees at 7 bases. The CDR3 spans 16 residues. The germline CDR1 and CDR2 sequences are LNHDA and SQIVND (reference sequence). The V gene end was trimmed by 4 bases and the J gene end by 6 bases; junction bases not matched to a gene: 12. CDR3 sequence (DNA): TGTGCCAGTAGTAACTACAGGGGAAGTTTACCTCAGCCCCAGCATTTT. Translation gives CASSNYRGSLPQPQHF.

This clone came up a few times. The CDR3 region is CASSRTDRGTNEKLFF. In nucleotides, the CDR3 is TGCGCCAGCAGCCGAACGGACAGGGGAACTAATGAAAAACTGTTTTTT. The J gene is TRBJ1-4, the V gene TRBV4-3, with 9 bases aligning to TRBD1. The CDR3 spans 16 residues. J lost 1 base, V lost 4 bases, and 4 bases had no gene match. Germline CDR1 reads LGHNA; CDR2 reads YSLEER.

This chain connects TRBV7-7 to TRBJ2-5; the D gene is possibly TRBD1 (6 bases). The CDR3 spans 15 residues. Per germline, CDR1 SSHAT and CDR2 FNYEAQ (reference sequence). With 5 bases removed from V and 1 base from J, the gap between germline ends came to 14 bases. This CDR3 is CASSPSGTSQETQYF. CDR3 bases: TGTGCCAGCAGCCCTAGTGGGACAAGCCAAGAGACCCAGTACTTC.

The chain employs TRBV19 and TRBJ1-2, with 10 bases identical to TRBD1. This CDR3 comprises 15 residues. Germline-derived CDR1 and CDR2 are LNHDA and SQIVND (reference sequence). J was trimmed by 4 bases and V by 5 bases; bases with no gene match: 7. As DNA, the CDR3 is TGTGCCAGTAGTGGACAGGGGGATGGGGGCTATGGCTACACCTTC. It yields the protein CASSGQGDGGYGYTF. Full variable domain (missing parts from reference TRBV19 and TRBJ1-2): DGGITQSPKYLFRKEGQNVTLSCEQNLNHDAMYWYRQDPGQGLRLIYYSQIVNDFQKGDIAEGYSVSREKKESFPLTVTSAQKNPTAFYLCASSGQGDGGYGYTFGSGTRLTVV.

This sequence joins TRBV7-2 and TRBJ2-2; the match to TRBD2 covers 10 bases. From germline, CDR1 is SGHTA and CDR2 FQGNSA. The ends lost 0 bases at V and 5 bases at J; junction bases unmatched: 6. This CDR3 contains 17 residues. This CDR3 is CASSLARAGGQTGELFF. CDR3 nucleotides: TGTGCCAGCAGCTTAGCGCGAGCGGGGGGGCAAACCGGGGAGCTGTTTTTT. Combining the CDR3 with reference TRBV7-2 and TRBJ2-2 gives the whole variable domain GAGVSQSPSNKVTEKGKDVELRCDPISGHTALYWYRQSLGQGLEFLIYFQGNSAPDKSGLPSDRFSAERTGGSVSTLTIQRTQQEDSAVYLCASSLARAGGQTGELFFGEGSRLTVL.

In DNA, the CDR3 is TGTGCCAGCAGTGCCCGTAGTAGCGGGGGTTCCAACGAGCAGTACTTC. Its protein is CASSARSSGGSNEQYF. The chain joins TRBV6-1 to TRBJ2-7; 9 nucleotides line up with TRBD2. V dropped 4 bases and J dropped 5; count of bases not matched to a gene: 12. This CDR3 is 16 amino acids long. The germline gives CDR1 MNHNS, CDR2 SASEGT.

The chain recombines TRBV3-1 (or the pseudogene TRBV3-2) with TRBJ2-5; TRBD2 might be the D (5 bases). V lost 4 bases and J lost 2, with 17 bases in between. CDR3 length: 16 amino acids. Germline V lookup: CDR1 LGHDT, CDR2 YNNKEL (reference sequence). This CDR3 reads CASSLRGTRLQETQYF. The CDR3, as DNA: TGTGCCAGCAGCCTCCGTGGAACTAGGCTACAAGAGACCCAGTACTTC.